This record looks at one T cell receptor beta chain sequence and its context. No antigen is known for it. No much larger clone is present one base from it, and per-base qualities are unavailable. TCRbeta CDR3 regions were amplified from genomic DNA by means of the immunoSEQ Assay, a bias-controlled multiplex PCR. For the original study's pipeline: Nucleated cell counts per sample were estimated from amplification of reference gene primers within the assay. To quantify the absolute abundance of each unique TCRbeta CDR3 rearrangement, sequence reads were collapsed and filtered. Productive Simpson clonality was computed per sample as the square root of Simpson's diversity index over productive rearrangements. The source is immuneACCESS, and TCRdb retained only in-frame sequences with V and J called. Part of the clones is not carried over; for the studies checked, unresolved V genes explain less than half of this, and the remainder is unexplained. The DNA gave D and trimming, while V, J and clone size come from that table. The table for this sample lists 200,000 to 250,000 clones; 86% of them were counted only once. The top ten hold 3% to 3.5% of the sample.

This specimen comes from a study of blood T cell repertoires in COVID-19 (dated by TCRdb to 2019 to 2021). With regard to the full study: Recovered participants in ImmuneRACE Cohort 3 were defined as having two consecutive negative NP/OP PCR tests, clearance from a healthcare professional, or resolution of symptoms. Samples were obtained from the ongoing ImmuneRACE study (first 160 participants) and from about 1,300 subjects provided by 6 global collaborators. The repertoires were released in a freely available public database meant as a resource for research on the immune response to SARS-CoV-2. The dataset comprised deeply sampled blood TCRbeta repertoires from subjects exposed to, actively infected with, or recovered from COVID-19. Sample metadata almost always included a de-identified subject ID, COVID-19 status, age in years and sex. The collaborator samples originated in the United States, Italy and Spain and spanned the acute and convalescent phases of COVID-19. Where available, HLA class I and class II types were obtained from metadata supplied by the sample provider rather than from assay-based typing. The material from the prospective study consisted of cDNA or gDNA derived from T cells, B-cell-depleted T cells, or PBMCs.

General conclusions and limits of the study: Clinical and demographic metadata were provided uncurated, with the amount varying by source and participant.

Enrolling through a virtual design, the prospective study's participants ranged in age from about 18 to 89 years and lived across approximately 25 United States geographic areas. To assign participants to cohorts, the prospective study relied on clinical history that participants themselves reported in a screening survey and a study questionnaire. Each participant in the prospective study had whole blood, serum and a nasopharyngeal or oropharyngeal swab collected by mobile phlebotomists. Participants in the prospective study had the option to provide additional blood draws and questionnaires over an approximately two-month period. Before DNA extraction, blood samples from the prospective study were shipped at room temperature or frozen. The CDR3 spans 16 residues, from the cysteine through the phenylalanine. The DNA shown is the 48-base CDR3, in frame from base 1. CDR1 and CDR2 (MGHRA, YSYEKL) derive from the germline V gene. V drops 1 base and J drops 1 base, leaving 13 bases in between.

Source material: PBMCs or T cells enriched from blood (not recorded which). Recombination joined TRBV4-1 with TRBJ2-5; the best D guess is TRBD2, with 6 bases matching. The sequence derives from a woman aged 50 to 60 in a cohort exposed to, infected with or recovered from COVID-19 (not recorded which). For the CDR3, the sequence is CASSQGPGVSQETQYF. Here is the DNA: TGCGCCAGCAGCCAAGGGCCGGGGGTGTCCCAAGAGACCCAGTACTTC.